This TCR beta chain comes out of a study of shared clonotypes between healthy human individuals. Germline values: CDR1 SNHLY, CDR2 FYNNEI. The V end lost 7 bases, the J end lost 4 bases, and 13 bases lay between the germline ends. The CDR3 contains 13 residues. Naive CD8 populations comprised CD45RO-negative cells positively selected for CCR7, excluding terminally differentiated effector memory CD45RA+ cells. TCRdb keeps only in-frame clones here, not all; method: immunoSEQ multiplex PCR. The table shows about 2.1 million clones, with about 94% occurring only once. The sample taken for sequencing was naive CD8+ T cells from PBMCs. The V and J genes are TRBV2 and TRBJ1-1; D gene unclear. The receptor comes from a man younger than 35 in good health. Some clones in this sample may be carry-over from other donors' samples. The CDR3 coding sequence is TGTGCCAGCATTATGTCCTCTGGCACTGAAGCTTTCTTT. The encoded protein is CASIMSSGTEAFF.